This T cell receptor (beta chain) comes out of a study of technical replicates of blood from a few donors. The length of the CDR3 is 13 residues. Germline loops: CDR1 MNHEY, CDR2 SVGAGI. Trimming at V came to 4 bases and at J to 12 bases, leaving 8 bases not matched to a gene. Assay: immunoSEQ multiplex PCR; the TCRdb copy retains only in-frame clones and omits some. The sample shows around 69,000 clones, about 86% of them seen only once. The receptor's source is a human donor in good health. Some clones in this sample may be carry-over from other donors' samples. The sequencing sample was made of PBMCs. The chain couples TRBV6-5 to TRBJ1-5, with 8 bases fitting TRBD1. CDR3 sequence: CASSLVRGRVQHF. The CDR3 DNA sequence: TGTGCCAGCAGTTTGGTCAGGGGGCGAGTCCAGCATTTT.